This note documents a single T cell receptor (beta chain) sequence. This sample was taken from a study of T cell changes during pregnancy in multiple sclerosis. Repertoires were generated with immunoSEQ multiplex PCR, while TCRdb's copy carries only in-frame clones and drops some. The sample lists about 69,000 clones; just over 90% were seen once. This CDR3 is built from 15 residues. J gave up 3 bases and V 0 bases, and 2 bases lay outside the gene matches. The germline CDR1 and CDR2 sequences are SGHNT and YYREEE (reference sequence). The receptor comes from a female donor with multiple sclerosis, enrolled in a pregnancy study. Sequences were derived from peripheral blood, sampled in the third trimester of pregnancy. The V call is TRBV5-4, the J call TRBJ2-1; 8 bases are a match to TRBD1. CDR3 in amino acids: CASSLDRGNYNEQFF. CDR3 bases: TGTGCCAGCAGCTTGGACAGGGGGAACTACAATGAGCAGTTCTTC.